Described below is a single TCR beta chain sequence and its context. The same CDR3 also results from other DNA sequences found in this sample. Here immunoSEQ multiplex PCR was the method, and the copy in TCRdb shows in-frame clones only, minus some. The sample has about 69,000 clones, around 92% seen once; the top ten hold approximately 2%. CDR3 length equals 16 residues. Germline CDR1 and CDR2: SGHNT and YYREEE (reference sequence). Trimming took off 4 bases at V and 4 bases at J, with 19 bases between the two ends. This specimen comes from a study of T cell changes during pregnancy in multiple sclerosis.

Material: peripheral blood, obtained in the third trimester of pregnancy. The source is a female donor in good health, enrolled as a control in a pregnancy study. The chain uses TRBV5-4 and TRBJ2-3; possible D gene TRBD2, 6 bases. In nucleotides, the CDR3 is TGTGCCAGCAGCCTCTTGTCGGGGGTATTGTCAGATACGCAGTATTTT. Amino acids: CASSLLSGVLSDTQYF. The full variable domain, in which reference TRBV5-4 and TRBJ2-3 provide the parts outside the CDR3, is ETGVTQSPTHLIKTRGQQVTLRCSSQSGHNTVSWYQQALGQGPQFIFQYYREEENGRGNFPPRFSGLQFPNYSSELNVNALELDDSALYLCASSLLSGVLSDTQYFGPGTRLTVL.